The sequence of this TCR beta chain was determined in a study of blood T cell repertoires in COVID-19. Across the study: T cells, B-cell-depleted T cells, or PBMCs provided the cDNA or gDNA that served as material.

The CDR3 covers 14 residues. V was pared by 3 bases and J by 8 bases, with 7 bases of the junction left unmatched. Germline V lookup: CDR1 SGHRS, CDR2 YFSETQ. Participant ages covered roughly 18 to 89 years across 24 US areas. Participant-reported clinical history was the basis for cohort assignment. In the authors' methods: Amplifying reference gene primers gave estimates of nucleated cell counts. The data were produced by immunoSEQ multiplex PCR, yet TCRdb's version contains in-frame clones alone and is incomplete. V and J calls and clone size are as listed in that table; D and trimming were resolved from the DNA. The data hold roughly 190,000 clones, with around 82% observed a single time.

The rearrangement joins TRBV5-1 to TRBJ1-2; 10 bases are shared with TRBD1. The receptor was derived from a woman aged 45-65 years with acute COVID-19. Specimen: PBMCs or T cells enriched from blood (not recorded which). Written as DNA, the CDR3 is TGCGCCAGCAGCTCAGAGACAGGGGGCGCGGGCTACACCTTC. Its translation is CASSSETGGAGYTF.